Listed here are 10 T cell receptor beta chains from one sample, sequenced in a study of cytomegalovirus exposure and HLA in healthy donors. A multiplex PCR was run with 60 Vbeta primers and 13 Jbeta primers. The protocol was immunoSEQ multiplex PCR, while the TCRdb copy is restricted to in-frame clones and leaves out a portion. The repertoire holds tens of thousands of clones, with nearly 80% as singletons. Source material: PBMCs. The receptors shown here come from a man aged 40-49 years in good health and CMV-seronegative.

CDR3 nucleotide sequence: TGTGCCAGCAGCGCCCTTTCAGGGGGAGTGAATGGCTACACCTTC. It is translated as CASSALSGGVNGYTF. The genes are TRBV9 and TRBJ1-2; 7 bases are a match to TRBD1. The CDR3 covers 15 residues. V shed 3 bases, J shed 6 bases, and the junction held 11 bases outside the gene matches. Germline CDR1 reads SGDLS; CDR2 reads YYNGEE.

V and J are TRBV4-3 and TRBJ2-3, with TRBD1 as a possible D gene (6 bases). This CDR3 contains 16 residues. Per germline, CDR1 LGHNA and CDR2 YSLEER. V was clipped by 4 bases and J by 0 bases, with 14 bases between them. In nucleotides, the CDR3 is TGCGCCAGCAGCCTCTCGGACAGTCTTAGCACAGATACGCAGTATTTT. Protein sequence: CASSLSDSLSTDTQYF.

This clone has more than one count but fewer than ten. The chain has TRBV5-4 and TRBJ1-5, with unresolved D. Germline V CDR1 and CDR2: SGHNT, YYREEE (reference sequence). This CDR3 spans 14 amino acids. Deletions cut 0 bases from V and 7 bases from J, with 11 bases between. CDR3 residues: CASSLDGEEQPQHF. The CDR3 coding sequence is TGTGCCAGCAGCTTGGATGGAGAAGAACAGCCCCAGCATTTT.

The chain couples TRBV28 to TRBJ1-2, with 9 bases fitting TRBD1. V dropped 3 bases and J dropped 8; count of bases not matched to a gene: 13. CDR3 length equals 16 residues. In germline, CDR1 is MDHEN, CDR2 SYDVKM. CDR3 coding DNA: TGTGCCAGCAGTTTTAGGTCCCGGGACAGGGTTTACGGCTACACCTTC. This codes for CASSFRSRDRVYGYTF.

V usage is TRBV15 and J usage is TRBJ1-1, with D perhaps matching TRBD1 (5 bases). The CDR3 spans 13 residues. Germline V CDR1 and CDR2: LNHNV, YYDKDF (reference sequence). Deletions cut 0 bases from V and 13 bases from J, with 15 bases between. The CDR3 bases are TGTGCCACCAGCAGAGATCCCCAGGGTCGGGTTTTCTTT. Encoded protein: CATSRDPQGRVFF.

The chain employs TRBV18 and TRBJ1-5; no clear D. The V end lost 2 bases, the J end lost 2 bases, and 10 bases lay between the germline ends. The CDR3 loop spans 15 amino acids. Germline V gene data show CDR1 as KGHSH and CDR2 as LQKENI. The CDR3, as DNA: TGTGCCAGCTCACCAGAGGCACGCGGCAATCAGCCCCAGCATTTT. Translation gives CASSPEARGNQPQHF.

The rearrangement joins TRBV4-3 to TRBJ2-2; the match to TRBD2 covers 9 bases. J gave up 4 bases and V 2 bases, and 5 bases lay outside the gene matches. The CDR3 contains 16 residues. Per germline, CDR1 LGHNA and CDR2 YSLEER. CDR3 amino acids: CASSQQREAVTGELFF. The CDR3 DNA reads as TGCGCCAGCAGCCAACAGCGGGAGGCGGTCACCGGGGAGCTGTTTTTT.

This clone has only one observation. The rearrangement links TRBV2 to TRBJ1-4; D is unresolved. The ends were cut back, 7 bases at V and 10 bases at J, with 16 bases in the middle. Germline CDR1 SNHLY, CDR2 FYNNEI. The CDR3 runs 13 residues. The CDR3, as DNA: TGTGCCAGCATCTCGAGCCCGGGTGGAAAACTGTTTTTT. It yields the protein CASISSPGGKLFF.

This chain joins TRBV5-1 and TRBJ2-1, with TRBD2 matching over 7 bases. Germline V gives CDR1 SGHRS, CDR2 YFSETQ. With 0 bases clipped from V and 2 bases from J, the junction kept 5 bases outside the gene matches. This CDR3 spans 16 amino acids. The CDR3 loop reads CASSLDPAGTYNEQFF. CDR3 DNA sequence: TGCGCCAGCAGCTTGGATCCAGCGGGGACCTACAATGAGCAGTTCTTC.

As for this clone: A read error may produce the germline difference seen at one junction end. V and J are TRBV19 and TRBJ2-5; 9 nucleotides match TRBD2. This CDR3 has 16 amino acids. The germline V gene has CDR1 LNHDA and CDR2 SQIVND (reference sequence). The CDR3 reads CASSIMLAGTQETQYF. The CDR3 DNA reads TGTGCCAGTAGTATAATGCTAGCGGGAACCCAAGAAACCCAGTACTTC.